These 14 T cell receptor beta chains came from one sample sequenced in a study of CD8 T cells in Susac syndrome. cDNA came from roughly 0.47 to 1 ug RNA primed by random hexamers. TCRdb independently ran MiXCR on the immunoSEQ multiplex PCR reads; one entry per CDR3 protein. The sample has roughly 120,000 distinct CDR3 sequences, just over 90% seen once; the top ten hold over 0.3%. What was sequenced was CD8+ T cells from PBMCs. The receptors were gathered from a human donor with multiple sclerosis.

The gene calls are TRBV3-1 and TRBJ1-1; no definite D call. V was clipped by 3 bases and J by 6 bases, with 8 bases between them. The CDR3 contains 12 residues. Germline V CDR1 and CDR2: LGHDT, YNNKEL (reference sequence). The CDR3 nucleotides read TGTGCCAGCAGCCACTCAGTAGCTGAAGCTTTCTTT. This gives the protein CASSHSVAEAFF.

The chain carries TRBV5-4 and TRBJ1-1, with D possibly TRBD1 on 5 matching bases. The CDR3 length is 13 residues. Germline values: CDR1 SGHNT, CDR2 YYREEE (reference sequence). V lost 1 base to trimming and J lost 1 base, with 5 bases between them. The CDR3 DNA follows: TGTGCCAGCAGCTTGACAGGGAACACTGAAGCTTTCTTT. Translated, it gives CASSLTGNTEAFF. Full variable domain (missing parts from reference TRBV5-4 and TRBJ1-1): ETGVTQSPTHLIKTRGQQVTLRCSSQSGHNTVSWYQQALGQGPQFIFQYYREEENGRGNFPPRFSGLQFPNYSSELNVNALELDDSALYLCASSLTGNTEAFFGQGTRLTVV.

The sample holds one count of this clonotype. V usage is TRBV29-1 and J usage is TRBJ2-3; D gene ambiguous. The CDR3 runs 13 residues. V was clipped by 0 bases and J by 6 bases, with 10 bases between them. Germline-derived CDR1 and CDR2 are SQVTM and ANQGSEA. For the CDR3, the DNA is TGCAGCGTTGAAGATCGGCCACCCGATACGCAGTATTTT. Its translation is CSVEDRPPDTQYF.

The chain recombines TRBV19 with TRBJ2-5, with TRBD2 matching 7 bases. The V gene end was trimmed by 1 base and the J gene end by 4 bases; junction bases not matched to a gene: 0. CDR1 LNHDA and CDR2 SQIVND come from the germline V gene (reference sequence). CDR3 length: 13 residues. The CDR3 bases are TGTGCCAGTAGTATAGGGGGGGGAGAGACCCAGTACTTC. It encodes CASSIGGGETQYF.

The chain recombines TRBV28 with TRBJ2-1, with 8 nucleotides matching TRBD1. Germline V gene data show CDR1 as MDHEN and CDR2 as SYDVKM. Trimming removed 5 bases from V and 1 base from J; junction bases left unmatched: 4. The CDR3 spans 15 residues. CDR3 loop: CASSPRTGSYNEQFF. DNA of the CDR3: TGTGCCAGCAGTCCGCGGACAGGGTCCTACAATGAGCAGTTCTTC.

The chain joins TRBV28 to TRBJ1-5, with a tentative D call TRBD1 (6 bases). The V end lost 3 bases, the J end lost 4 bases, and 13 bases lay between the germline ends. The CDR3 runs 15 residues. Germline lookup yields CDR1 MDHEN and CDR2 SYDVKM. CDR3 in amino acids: CASSFYRVGNQPQHF. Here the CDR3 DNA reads TGTGCCAGCAGTTTCTACAGGGTGGGGAATCAGCCCCAGCATTTT.

This CDR3 reads CASSPQRAGNTIYF. CDR3 coding DNA: TGTGCCAGCAGTCCCCAGAGGGCTGGAAACACCATATATTTT. V is TRBV12-3 or TRBV12-4 and J is TRBJ1-3; D uncertain. The CDR3 is 14 residues long. Trimming stripped 5 bases from V and 2 bases from J, with 10 bases between.

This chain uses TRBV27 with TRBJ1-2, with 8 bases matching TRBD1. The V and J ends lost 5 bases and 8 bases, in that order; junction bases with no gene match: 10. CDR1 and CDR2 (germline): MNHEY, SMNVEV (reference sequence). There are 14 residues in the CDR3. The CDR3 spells CASSPGQGHRGYTF. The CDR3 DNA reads TGTGCCAGCAGTCCCGGACAGGGACATCGGGGCTACACCTTC.

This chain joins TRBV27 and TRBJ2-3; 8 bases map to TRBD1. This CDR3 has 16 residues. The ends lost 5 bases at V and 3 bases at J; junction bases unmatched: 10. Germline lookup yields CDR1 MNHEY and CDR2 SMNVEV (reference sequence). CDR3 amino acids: CASSPDRGRRTDTQYF. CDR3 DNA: TGTGCCAGCAGTCCAGACAGGGGTCGGCGTACAGATACGCAGTATTTT.

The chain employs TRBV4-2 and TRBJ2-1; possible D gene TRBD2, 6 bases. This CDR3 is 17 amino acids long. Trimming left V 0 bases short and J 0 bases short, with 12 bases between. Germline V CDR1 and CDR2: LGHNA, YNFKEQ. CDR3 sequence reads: CASSQEGWGDSYNEQFF. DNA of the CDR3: TGTGCCAGCAGCCAAGAGGGGTGGGGGGACTCCTACAATGAGCAGTTCTTC.

In DNA form, the CDR3 reads TGTGCCAGCAGCTTAGGCCTAGGGGCCAACGAGCAGTACTTC. Translation gives CASSLGLGANEQYF. This chain connects TRBV13 to TRBJ2-7; TRBD1 is a possible D gene (5 bases). The V gene's germline CDR1 is PRHDT and CDR2 FYEKMQ (reference sequence). The V end was cut by 0 bases, the J end by 5 bases, with 11 bases between. This CDR3 spans 14 amino acids.

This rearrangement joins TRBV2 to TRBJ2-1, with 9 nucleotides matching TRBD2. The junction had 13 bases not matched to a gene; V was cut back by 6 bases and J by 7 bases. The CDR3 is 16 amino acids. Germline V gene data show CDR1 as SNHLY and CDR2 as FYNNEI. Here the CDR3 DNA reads TGTGCCAGCAGGGTCTCCGGCGGGGGGGCCTGGAATGAGCAGTTCTTC. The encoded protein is CASRVSGGGAWNEQFF.

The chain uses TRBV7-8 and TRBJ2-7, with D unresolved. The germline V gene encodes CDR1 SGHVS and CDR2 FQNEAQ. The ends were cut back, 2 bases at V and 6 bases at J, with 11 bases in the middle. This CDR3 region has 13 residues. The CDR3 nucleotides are TGTGCCAGCAGCTTAAGGGCTCCGCGCGAGCAGTACGTC. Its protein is CASSLRAPREQYV.

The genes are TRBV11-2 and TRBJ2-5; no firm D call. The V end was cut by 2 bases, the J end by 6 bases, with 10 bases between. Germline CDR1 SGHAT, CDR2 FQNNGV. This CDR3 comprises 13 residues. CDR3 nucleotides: TGTGCCAGCAGCTTATCCTACTCCAAGACCCAGTACTTC. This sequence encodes CASSLSYSKTQYF.